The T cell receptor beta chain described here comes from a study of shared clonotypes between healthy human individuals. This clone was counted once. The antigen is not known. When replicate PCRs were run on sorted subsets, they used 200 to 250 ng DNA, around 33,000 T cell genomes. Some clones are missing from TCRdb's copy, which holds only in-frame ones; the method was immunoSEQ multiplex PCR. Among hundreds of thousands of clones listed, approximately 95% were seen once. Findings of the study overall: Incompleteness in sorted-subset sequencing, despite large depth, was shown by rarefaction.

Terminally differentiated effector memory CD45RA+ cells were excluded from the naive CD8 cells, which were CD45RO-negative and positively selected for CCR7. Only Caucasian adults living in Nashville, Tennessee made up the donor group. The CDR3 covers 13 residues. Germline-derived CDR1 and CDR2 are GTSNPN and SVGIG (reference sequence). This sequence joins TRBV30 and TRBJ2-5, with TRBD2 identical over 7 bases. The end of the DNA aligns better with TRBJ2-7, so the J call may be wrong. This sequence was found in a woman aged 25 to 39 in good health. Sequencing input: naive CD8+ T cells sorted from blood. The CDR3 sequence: CAWSPSGDYEQYF. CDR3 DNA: TGTGCCTGGAGTCCTAGCGGAGACTACGAGCAGTACTTC.